The 8 T cell receptor beta chains presented below share a single source sample, sequenced in a study of blood T cell repertoires in COVID-19. Data came from immunoSEQ multiplex PCR; TCRdb stores just in-frame clones and leaves some out. This sample has around 250,000 clones; about 88% occur once, and the top ten carry 5% to 8%. The sequenced sample consisted of PBMCs or T cells enriched from blood (not recorded which). The receptors come from a woman aged 50 to 65 who had been exposed to COVID-19.

This rearrangement joins TRBV18 to TRBJ1-3; a weak D match, TRBD1 (6 bases). Trimming removed 4 bases from V and 0 bases from J, with 16 bases in between. The CDR3 extends over 17 amino acids. CDR1 and CDR2 (germline): KGHSH, LQKENI. CDR3 nucleotides: TGTGCCAGCTCACGATCTCAGACAGGCCTCTCTGGAAACACCATATATTTT. It codes for CASSRSQTGLSGNTIYF.

The rearrangement links TRBV6-5 to TRBJ2-7, with 8 bases fitting TRBD2. The CDR3 has 16 residues. V lost 0 bases, J lost 4 bases, and 8 bases stayed unmatched. Germline-derived CDR1 and CDR2 are MNHEY and SVGAGI. CDR3 coding DNA: TGTGCCAGCAGTTACTCGATCCCCAGCGGGGGTTACGAGCAGTACTTC. This gives the protein CASSYSIPSGGYEQYF.

The sample holds many counts of this clone. The rearrangement joins TRBV27 to TRBJ2-7; 12 bases map to TRBD1. Looked up from germline, CDR1 is MNHEY and CDR2 is SMNVEV (reference sequence). The CDR3 has 14 amino acids. The J segment lost 6 bases and the V segment lost 5 bases, leaving 5 bases of the junction unmatched. CDR3 in amino acids: CASSLRDRGREQYF. The CDR3 DNA is TGTGCCAGCAGTCTCCGGGACAGGGGGCGCGAGCAGTACTTC.

This clone has more than one count but fewer than ten. The gene calls are TRBV6-5 and TRBJ1-6; weak D call: TRBD1 (5 bases). Germline V lookup: CDR1 MNHEY, CDR2 SVGAGI. The CDR3 has 14 amino acids. With 4 bases removed from V and 4 bases from J, the gap between germline ends came to 8 bases. The DNA for the CDR3 is TGTGCCAGCAGTTCTGCAGGGTATAATTCACCCCTCCACTTT. Residues: CASSSAGYNSPLHF.

J is TRBJ1-1 and V is TRBV10-3; 7 nucleotides agree with TRBD1. This CDR3 spans 14 amino acids. The V gene end was trimmed by 4 bases and the J gene end by 0 bases; junction bases not matched to a gene: 2. Germline CDR1 is ENHRY and CDR2 is SYGVKD. CDR3 in amino acids: CAISGDSLNTEAFF. The CDR3 DNA follows: TGTGCCATCAGTGGGGACAGTTTGAACACTGAAGCTTTCTTT.

The chain carries TRBV12-3 or TRBV12-4 and TRBJ1-1; no clear D. Between the trimmed V and J ends, which lost 6 bases and 1 base, there was a span of 9 bases. This CDR3 has 13 residues. The CDR3 sequence is CASSLRRNTEAFF. CDR3 bases: TGTGCCAGCAGCCTTAGGAGGAACACTGAAGCTTTCTTT.

The chain recombines TRBV5-4 with TRBJ2-2; a weak D match, TRBD2 (5 bases). The germline CDR1 and CDR2 sequences are SGHNT and YYREEE (reference sequence). The CDR3 covers 15 residues. Trimming pared 2 bases from V and 1 base from J, leaving 9 bases between. The CDR3: CASSFPEGNTGELFF. Written as DNA, the CDR3 is TGTGCCAGCAGCTTCCCTGAGGGGAACACCGGGGAGCTGTTTTTT.

The chain recombines TRBV19 with TRBJ1-3; tentatively, D is TRBD1 (6 bases). CDR3 length: 15 residues. The germline V gene has CDR1 LNHDA and CDR2 SQIVND (reference sequence). Trimming removed 0 bases from V and 4 bases from J, with 10 bases in between. The CDR3 spells CASSIDLDRGNTIYF. For the CDR3, the DNA is TGTGCCAGTAGTATAGATCTGGACAGAGGAAACACCATATATTTT.